Listed below are T cell receptor beta chains from one sample, sequenced in a study of blood T cell repertoires in COVID-19. TCRdb's copy holds only in-frame clones and misses some; the assay was immunoSEQ multiplex PCR. The sample includes under 55,000 clones, approximately 78% of them seen just once. Material for sequencing was PBMCs or T cells enriched from blood (not recorded which). The receptor set was obtained from a woman between 45 and 60 years old with acute COVID-19. Each CDR3 is given with its conserved first and last residue. D genes are given only for firm matches. The listing skips clone size in some rows; elsewhere it reads once, few, many or a size class.

>TRBV2|TRBJ2-1|TRBD2|-
TGTGCCAGCGGGAAGCTTAGCGGGGCCTACAATGAGCAGTTCTTC
CASGKLSGAYNEQFF
>TRBV7-3|TRBJ2-7|-|once
TGTGCCAGCAGCATGCAGGGAGGAAACGAGCAGTACTTC
CASSMQGGNEQYF
>TRBV5-1|TRBJ2-2|-|-
TGCGCCAGCAGCTTGGGACAGTCCACCGGGGAGCTGTTTTTT
CASSLGQSTGELFF
>TRBV12-5|TRBJ2-1|TRBD1|-
TGTGCTAGTGGTCAAGGTCTGGGACAGGACGCCAATGAGCAGTTCTTC
CASGQGLGQDANEQFF
>TRBV19|TRBJ1-4|TRBD1|few
TGTGCCAGTAGTGCCGCCAGGACAGGGGATGAAAAACTGTTTTTT
CASSAARTGDEKLFF
>TRBV3-1/TRBV3-2|TRBJ1-2|TRBD1|-
TGTGCCAGCAGCCACCTCGACAGGGCTTGGGTTGGCTACACCTTC
CASSHLDRAWVGYTF
>TRBV12-3/TRBV12-4|TRBJ2-4|TRBD1|-
TGTGCCAGCAGAAGGGACAGGAGAGACATTCAGTACTTC
CASRRDRRDIQYF
>TRBV19|TRBJ1-2|TRBD1|-
TGTGCCAGTACTAGGCGCGGACAGGATGTAAACTATGGCTACACCTTC
CASTRRGQDVNYGYTF
>TRBV20-1|TRBJ1-5|-|-
TGCAGTGCTAGTAAGGCGGGGGGGGGTCAGCCCCAGCATTTT
CSASKAGGGQPQHF
>TRBV28|TRBJ2-3|TRBD1|-
TGTGCCAGCAGCTCGGGACAGCAAGCAGATACGCAGTATTTT
CASSSGQQADTQYF
>TRBV6-2/TRBV6-3|TRBJ1-6|TRBD1|-
TGTGCCAGCAGTTACGGAGGGACAGAAAATTCACCCCTCCACTTT
CASSYGGTENSPLHF
>TRBV5-3|TRBJ1-5|-|once
TGTGCCAGAAGCTTGGCAGGGATTGCACACAATCAGCCCCAGCATTTT
CARSLAGIAHNQPQHF
>TRBV4-1|TRBJ2-5|TRBD2|-
TGCGCCAGCAGCCAAGAAGATCTAGCGGGGGGTAGGGGGGAGACCCAGTACTTC
CASSQEDLAGGRGETQYF
>TRBV19|TRBJ1-3|-|-
TGTGCCAGTAGTTTCTACTACCGACGCAACTCTGGAAACACCATATATTTT
CASSFYYRRNSGNTIYF
>TRBV18|TRBJ2-5|TRBD2|once
TGTGCCAGCTCACCACCGGCAGCGGGGGTTGTCAAGACCCAGTACTTC
CASSPPAAGVVKTQYF
>TRBV18|TRBJ2-1|TRBD2|-
TGTGCCAGCTCACCACGGCCTAGCGGGGGGAGTAATGAGCAGTTCTTC
CASSPRPSGGSNEQFF
>TRBV2|TRBJ1-6|-|-
TGTGCCAGCAGTGAAAGGGCAGGGCTTCATAATTCACCCCTCCACTTT
CASSERAGLHNSPLHF
>TRBV2|TRBJ2-3|TRBD1|-
TGTGCCAGCACCTCGGGACAGGGCGTGAGAGATACGCAGTATTTT
CASTSGQGVRDTQYF
>TRBV3-1/TRBV3-2|TRBJ1-1|-|-
TGTGCCAGCAGAAACAGGGATACAGCTTTCTTT
CASRNRDTAFF
>TRBV3-1/TRBV3-2|TRBJ2-7|-|-
TGTGCCAGCAGCCCCGACTTCTCCTACGAGCAGTACTTC
CASSPDFSYEQYF
>TRBV28|TRBJ1-3|-|-
TGTGCCAGCAGTTCCCAGGGGCGCGGAAACACCATATATTTT
CASSSQGRGNTIYF
>TRBV7-9|TRBJ1-5|TRBD1|-
TGTGCCAGCAGCTTAGCGGGGACAGCTTCCTTACATTTT
CASSLAGTASLHF
>TRBV30|TRBJ1-5|-|-
TGTGCCTGGAGTTTGGGGGGTCAGCCCCAGCATTTT
CAWSLGGQPQHF
>TRBV9|TRBJ1-3|-|few
TGTGCCAGCAGCAAGGACAGTTACTCTGGAAACACCATATATTTT
CASSKDSYSGNTIYF
>TRBV5-3|TRBJ1-3|-|-
TGTGCCAGAAGCTTGTATGGTTACAGGTCCCCACTAAATGGAAACACCATATATTTT
CARSLYGYRSPLNGNTIYF
>TRBV6-2/TRBV6-3|TRBJ1-5|TRBD1|-
TGTGCCAGCAGTTCAGGGGGCATTCAGCCCCAGCATTTT
CASSSGGIQPQHF
>TRBV30|TRBJ1-2|TRBD1|-
TGTGCCTGGAGTGGGGGACAGGGAGGAGATGGCTACACCTTC
CAWSGGQGGDGYTF
>TRBV2|TRBJ1-4|-|-
TGTGCCAGCAGTGAAGAGACACCGGAGGCTGAAAAACTGTTTTTT
CASSEETPEAEKLFF
>TRBV5-1|TRBJ2-7|TRBD2|-
TGCGCCAGCAGCTTCACTAGCGGGTCCTACGAGCAGTACTTC
CASSFTSGSYEQYF
>TRBV3-1/TRBV3-2|TRBJ1-2|TRBD1|few
TGTGCCAGCAGCCAAGGACAGGGGTTCGGCTATGGCTACACCTTC
CASSQGQGFGYGYTF
>TRBV3-1/TRBV3-2|TRBJ2-2|-|few
TGTGCCAGCAGCGGCAGACAGGGAGGGAACACCGGGGAGCTGTTTTTT
CASSGRQGGNTGELFF
>TRBV12-5|TRBJ1-1|TRBD1|-
TGTGCTAGTGGTCCGGGACAGACTGAAGCTTTCTTT
CASGPGQTEAFF
>TRBV18|TRBJ1-5|TRBD1|-
TGTGCCAGCTCCCCCTTGGGACAGGGGAATCAGCCCCAGCATTTT
CASSPLGQGNQPQHF
>TRBV5-1|TRBJ2-1|TRBD2|-
TGCGCCAGCAGCCAGGTACTATCGACTAGCGGGGTTTACAATGAGCAGTTCTTC
CASSQVLSTSGVYNEQFF
>TRBV28|TRBJ1-5|-|-
TGTGCCAGCAATCCCTCCCGGGATTTCTATCAGCCCCAGCATTTT
CASNPSRDFYQPQHF
>TRBV6-5|TRBJ1-4|TRBD1|-
TGTGCCAGCAGTCGGGACAGTTCCAACGAAAAACTGTTTTTT
CASSRDSSNEKLFF
>TRBV27|TRBJ1-4|-|-
TGTGCCAGCAGTGCCAGACAAAATGAAAAACTGTTTTTT
CASSARQNEKLFF
>TRBV27|TRBJ2-5|-|-
TGTGCCAGCAGACTAGATGGGTTTCAAGAGACCCAGTACTTC
CASRLDGFQETQYF
>TRBV27|TRBJ2-3|-|once
TGTGCCAGCAGTTTAAGGGGCAGGGGAAGGACAGATACGCAGTATTTT
CASSLRGRGRTDTQYF
>TRBV5-6|TRBJ2-2|-|-
TGTGCCAGCAGCTTGGCGACAGGACTGAACACCGGGGAGCTGTTTTTT
CASSLATGLNTGELFF
>TRBV11-3|TRBJ1-6|-|-
TGTGCCAGCAGCCTCTCCTATAATTCACCCCTCCACTTT
CASSLSYNSPLHF
>TRBV10-1|TRBJ1-2|-|-
TGCGCCAGCAGTGAGCCGCAAACAGACAGGAGGATTGGCTACACCTTC
CASSEPQTDRRIGYTF
>TRBV30|TRBJ1-4|-|-
TGTGCCTGGAGTCCTGAGCCGGAGAAAGAAAAACTGTTTTTT
CAWSPEPEKEKLFF
>TRBV28|TRBJ1-5|TRBD1|-
TGTGCCAGCAGCCTGGACAGGGAGAATCAGCCCCAGCATTTT
CASSLDRENQPQHF
>TRBV30|TRBJ1-2|-|few
TGTGCCTGGAGCGGGAACATCTATGGCTACACCTTC
CAWSGNIYGYTF
>TRBV4-1|TRBJ1-2|-|-
TGCGCCAGCAGCCAGGGGGGAGGCTCCTATGGCTACACCTTC
CASSQGGGSYGYTF
>TRBV4-1|TRBJ2-7|-|-
TGCGCCAGCAGCCAACCACACCCGTTACGTGCAGGGGTCTACGAGCAGTACTTC
CASSQPHPLRAGVYEQYF
>TRBV5-8|TRBJ2-5|TRBD2|-
TGTGCCAGCAGCTTGGGAGCGGGGGGGCTCGAGACCCAGTACTTC
CASSLGAGGLETQYF